In this sample, the clone carrying this T cell receptor (beta chain) turned up many times. TCRdb reprocessed the 5' RACE reads with MiXCR, giving one entry per CDR3 protein. The data contain approximately 620,000 distinct CDR3 sequences, around 8.3% of them singletons. Trimming left V 3 bases short and J 6 bases short, with 8 bases between. This CDR3 has 13 residues. This entry belongs to a study of identical twins. These data were also reused for a study on yellow fever vaccine responses in identical twins. From that report: Twins reportedly appeared to share part of their vaccine T cell response while keeping part individual.

What was sequenced was PBMCs. The rearrangement links TRBV12-3 or TRBV12-4 to TRBJ2-2; the D gene is possibly TRBD1 (6 bases). The clonotype was recovered from a woman aged 18-29 years in good health. CDR3 in DNA: TGTGCCAGCAGTTTCGCAGGGGCCGGGGAGCTGTTTTTT. Its translation: CASSFAGAGELFF.